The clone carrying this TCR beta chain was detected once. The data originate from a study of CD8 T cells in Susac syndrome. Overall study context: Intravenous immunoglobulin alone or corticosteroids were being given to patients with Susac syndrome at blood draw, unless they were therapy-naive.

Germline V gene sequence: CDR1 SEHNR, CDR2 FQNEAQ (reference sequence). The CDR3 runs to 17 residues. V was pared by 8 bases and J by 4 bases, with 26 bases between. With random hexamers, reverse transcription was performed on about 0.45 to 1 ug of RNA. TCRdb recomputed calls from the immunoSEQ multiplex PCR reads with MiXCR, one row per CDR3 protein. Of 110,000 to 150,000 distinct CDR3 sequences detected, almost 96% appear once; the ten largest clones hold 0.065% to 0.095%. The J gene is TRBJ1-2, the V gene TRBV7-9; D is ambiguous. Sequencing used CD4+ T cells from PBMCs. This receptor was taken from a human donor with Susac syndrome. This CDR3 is CASPASTERILLYGYTF. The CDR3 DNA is TGTGCCAGCCCAGCTTCTACAGAACGAATCCTCCTCTATGGCTACACCTTC.